These 9 T cell receptor beta chains were all obtained from the same sample, sequenced in a study of Graves' ophthalmopathy and Graves' hyperthyroidism. RNA transcripts were the source from which TCR beta CDR3 regions were amplified. First-round RT-PCR employed HTBI primers, with a second-round multiplex PCR after it. TCRdb redid the calling of the multiplex PCR reads with MiXCR, one entry per CDR3 protein. The profile shows 620,000 or so distinct CDR3 sequences, roughly 20% of them singletons. Sequenced: peripheral blood. Every receptor here comes from a woman aged 18-29 years with stable Graves' hyperthyroidism. Some clones in this sample may be carry-over from other donors' samples.

This chain joins TRBV12-3 or TRBV12-4 and TRBJ1-5, with a tentative D call TRBD1 (6 bases). The germline V and J ends were trimmed by 6 bases and 0 bases, with 21 bases remaining between them. This CDR3 has 18 amino acids. Written as DNA, the CDR3 is TGTGCCAGCAGACCTCGGGGGGCGAGATTCCATAGCAATCAGCCCCAGCATTTT. Translation gives CASRPRGARFHSNQPQHF.

Many counts were recorded for this clonotype. The V gene is TRBV7-8, the J gene TRBJ2-5, with TRBD2 matching over 8 bases. Germline V gives CDR1 SGHVS, CDR2 FQNEAQ. The CDR3 extends over 15 amino acids. The ends lost 1 base at V and 5 bases at J; junction bases unmatched: 6. The CDR3 sequence: CASSLGSRGGETQYF. CDR3 in DNA: TGTGCCAGCAGCTTAGGTAGTCGGGGGGGTGAGACCCAGTACTTC.

This clonotype occurred many times. The chain combines TRBV6-1 with TRBJ2-7; a weak D match, TRBD1 (5 bases). Germline assignment: CDR1 MNHNS and CDR2 SASEGT. V shed 3 bases and J shed 1 base, with 16 bases lying between them. The CDR3 length is 16 residues. The CDR3 protein is CASSDPWTHESYEQYF. CDR3 DNA: TGTGCCAGCAGTGATCCGTGGACACACGAATCCTACGAGCAGTACTTC.

This clonotype was seen ten or more times. The chain combines TRBV7-9 with TRBJ2-2; D is unresolved. V lost 5 bases to trimming and J lost 1 base, with 8 bases between them. CDR1 and CDR2 (germline): SEHNR, FQNEAQ (reference sequence). CDR3 length equals 14 residues. DNA for the CDR3: TGTGCCAGCAGCGATGGCCTGAACACCGGGGAGCTGTTTTTT. This gives the protein CASSDGLNTGELFF. The full variable domain, rest sourced from reference TRBV7-9 and TRBJ2-2, is DTGVSQNPRHKITKRGQNVTFRCDPISEHNRLYWYRQTLGQGPEFLTYFQNEAQLEKSRLLSDRFSAERPKGSFSTLEIQRTEQGDSAMYLCASSDGLNTGELFFGEGSRLTVL.

Many counts were recorded for this clonotype. The rearrangement uses TRBV3-1 and TRBJ1-5; D may be TRBD1 (6 bases). Germline V gene lookup returns CDR1 LGHDT and CDR2 YNNKEL (reference sequence). Trimming removed 3 bases at V and 0 bases at J, with 9 bases between. The CDR3 has 15 residues. CDR3 residues: CASSQGGLSNQPQHF. DNA for the CDR3: TGTGCCAGCAGCCAGGGGGGGCTTAGCAATCAGCCCCAGCATTTT.

The V gene is TRBV25-1, the J gene TRBJ2-5; the match to TRBD2 covers 8 bases. V shed 7 bases, J shed 4 bases, and the junction held 8 bases outside the gene matches. Germline V gives CDR1 MGHDK, CDR2 SYGVNS. The CDR3 is 14 residues long. This chain's CDR3 is CASKTPGLGETQYF. The CDR3 DNA sequence: TGTGCCAGCAAGACCCCGGGACTAGGAGAGACCCAGTACTTC.

This clonotype has at least ten counts. An end of the junction differs from the germline gene, which may be a read error. The chain combines TRBV7-6 with TRBJ2-7; D unresolved. This CDR3 contains 14 residues. CDR1 and CDR2 from the germline V gene are SGHVS and FNYEAQ. The CDR3 is CASSLSDFSSEQYF. CDR3 bases: TGTGCCAGCAGCTTATCTGATTTCTCCTCCGAGCAGTACTTC.

This clonotype was counted at least ten times. The chain has TRBV18 and TRBJ1-2, with D hard to call. Germline CDR1 is KGHSH and CDR2 is LQKENI. Trimming pared 3 bases from V and 4 bases from J, leaving 9 bases between. The CDR3 has 13 residues. The CDR3 spells CASSPRETYGYTF. CDR3 nucleotide sequence: TGTGCCAGCTCACCTCGGGAAACCTATGGCTACACCTTC.

The chain employs TRBV2 and TRBJ2-5, with TRBD2 identical over 14 bases. The V gene's germline CDR1 is SNHLY and CDR2 FYNNEI. Losses at the gene ends were 6 bases for V and 1 base for J; bases not matched to a gene: 7. The CDR3 is 17 amino acids. The CDR3 bases are TGTGCCAGCAGAGCCGTGGGGACTAGCGGGAGCCAAGAGACCCAGTACTTC. It encodes CASRAVGTSGSQETQYF. Using reference TRBV2 and TRBJ2-5 for the parts outside the CDR3, the full variable domain is EPEVTQTPSHQVTQMGQEVILRCVPISNHLYFYWYRQILGQKVEFLVSFYNNEISEKSEIFDDQFSVERPDGSNFTLKIRSTKLEDSAMYFCASRAVGTSGSQETQYFGPGTRLLVL.